The source of this TCR beta chain is a study of Ad26.COV2.S vaccination and SARS-CoV-2 variants. Sequenced by immunoSEQ multiplex PCR; TCRdb stores in-frame clones only, minus some. The sample lists about 350,000 clones; approximately 86% were seen once. The CDR3 has 13 residues. Trimming removed 6 bases at V and 7 bases at J, with 16 bases between. The germline CDR1 and CDR2 sequences are SNHLY and FYNNEI. Described treatment: about 20 received Ad26.COV2.S at low or high dose, single or two shots; roughly five received placebo; per-sample allocation not given. Collection of samples fell on day 63 after the first vaccine or placebo injection. An 18-55-year-old adult in Boston served as donor.

The source material was peripheral blood, sampled in a trial of Ad26.COV2.S vaccine versus placebo. This chain connects TRBV2 to TRBJ2-7, with D tentatively TRBD1 (5 bases). The TCR comes from a person aged 18-60 years who received the Ad26.COV2.S COVID-19 vaccine or a placebo. The CDR3 loop is CASSADRSREQYF. The CDR3 DNA follows: TGTGCCAGCAGCGCCGACAGAAGTCGTGAGCAGTACTTC.